This entry is about one T cell receptor beta chain. This sample stems from a study of blood T cell repertoires in COVID-19. Repertoires were generated with immunoSEQ multiplex PCR, while TCRdb's copy carries only in-frame clones and drops some. The table lists 150,000 or so clones, over 80% of them singletons. This CDR3 contains 15 residues. The V end was cut by 5 bases, the J end by 1 base, with 14 bases between. Germline CDR1 and CDR2: SGHAT and FQNNGV. Sequenced: peripheral blood. The sequence came from a woman aged 70-85 years with acute or convalescent COVID-19. The genes are TRBV11-2 and TRBJ1-1, with D unclear. DNA of the CDR3: TGTGCCAGCAGCGTACAGCAAGTACGGAACACTGAAGCTTTCTTT. It yields the protein CASSVQQVRNTEAFF.